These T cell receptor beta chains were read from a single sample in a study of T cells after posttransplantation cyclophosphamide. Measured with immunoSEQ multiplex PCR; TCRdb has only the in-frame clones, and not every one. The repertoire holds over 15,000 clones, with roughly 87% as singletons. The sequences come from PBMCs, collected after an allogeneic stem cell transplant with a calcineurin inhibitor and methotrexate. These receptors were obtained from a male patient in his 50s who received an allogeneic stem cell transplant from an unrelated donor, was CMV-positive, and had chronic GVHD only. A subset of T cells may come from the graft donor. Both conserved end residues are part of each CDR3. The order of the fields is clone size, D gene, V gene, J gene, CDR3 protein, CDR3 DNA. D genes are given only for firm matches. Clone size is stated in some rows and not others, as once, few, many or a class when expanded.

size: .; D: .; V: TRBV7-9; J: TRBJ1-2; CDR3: CASSLPPWAEVYTF; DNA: TGTGCCAGCAGCCTCCCTCCGTGGGCAGAAGTCTACACCTTC
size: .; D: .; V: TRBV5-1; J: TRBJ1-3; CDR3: CASSTTGQGNTIYF; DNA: TGCGCCAGCAGCACGACAGGACAGGGAAACACCATATATTTT
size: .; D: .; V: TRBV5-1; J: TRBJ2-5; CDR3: CASSLGQGSQETQYF; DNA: TGCGCCAGCAGCTTGGGGCAGGGTAGCCAAGAGACCCAGTACTTC
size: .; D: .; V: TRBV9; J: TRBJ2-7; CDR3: CASSATGQSSYEQYF; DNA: TGTGCCAGCAGCGCAACCGGACAGAGCTCCTACGAGCAGTACTTC
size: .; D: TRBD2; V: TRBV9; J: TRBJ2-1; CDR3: CASSPTSGRLNEQFF; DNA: TGTGCCAGCAGTCCAACTAGCGGGAGACTAAATGAGCAGTTCTTC
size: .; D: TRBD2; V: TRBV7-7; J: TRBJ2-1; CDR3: CASSLSAGERYNEQFF; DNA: TGTGCCAGCAGCTTATCGGCGGGAGAGAGATACAATGAGCAGTTCTTC
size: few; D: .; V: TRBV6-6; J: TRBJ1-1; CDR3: CASSYAQGEAFF; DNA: TGTGCCAGCAGTTACGCACAGGGTGAAGCTTTCTTT
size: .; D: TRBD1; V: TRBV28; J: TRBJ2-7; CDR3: CASSLTGSSYEQYF; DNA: TGTGCCAGCAGTCTGACAGGGAGCTCCTACGAGCAGTACTTC
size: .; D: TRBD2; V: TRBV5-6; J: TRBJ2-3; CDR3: CASRPLAGGLSTQYF; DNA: TGTGCCAGCAGACCCCTAGCGGGGGGATTGAGTACGCAGTATTTT
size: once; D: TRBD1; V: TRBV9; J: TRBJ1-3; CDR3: CASSVGRTGTSGNTIYF; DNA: TGTGCCAGCAGCGTAGGAAGGACAGGGACCTCTGGAAACACCATATATTTT
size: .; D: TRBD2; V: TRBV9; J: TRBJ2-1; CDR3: CASSVGLAGWYNEQFF; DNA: TGTGCCAGCAGCGTAGGACTAGCGGGATGGTACAATGAGCAGTTCTTC
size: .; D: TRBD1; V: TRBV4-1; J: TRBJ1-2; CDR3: CASSPPSNGTGSYYGYTF; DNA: TGCGCCAGCAGCCCACCCTCGAACGGGACAGGGAGTTACTATGGCTACACCTTC
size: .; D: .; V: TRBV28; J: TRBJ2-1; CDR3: CASTNGGVSSYNEQFF; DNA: TGTGCCAGCACGAACGGAGGCGTAAGCTCCTACAATGAGCAGTTCTTC
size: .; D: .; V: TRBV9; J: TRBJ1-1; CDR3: CASSEGITNTEAFF; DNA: TGTGCCAGCAGCGAGGGGATCACGAACACTGAAGCTTTCTTT
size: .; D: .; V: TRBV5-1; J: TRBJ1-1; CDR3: CASSLGNLGPNTEAFF; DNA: TGCGCCAGCAGCTTGGGAAACTTGGGGCCGAACACTGAAGCTTTCTTT
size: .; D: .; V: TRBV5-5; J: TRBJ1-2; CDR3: CASSLGSLANYGYTF; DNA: TGTGCCAGCAGCTTGGGGAGTCTTGCAAACTATGGCTACACCTTC
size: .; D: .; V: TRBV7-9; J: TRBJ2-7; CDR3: CASSLSVEQYF; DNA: TGTGCCAGCAGCTTATCGGTCGAGCAGTACTTC
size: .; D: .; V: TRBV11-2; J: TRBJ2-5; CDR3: CASSPRAETQYF; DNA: TGTGCCAGCAGCCCCCGAGCGGAGACCCAGTACTTC
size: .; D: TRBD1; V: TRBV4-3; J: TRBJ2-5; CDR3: CASSQGAAGGSGETQYF; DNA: TGCGCCAGCAGCCAGGGGGCGGCAGGGGGCAGCGGAGAGACCCAGTACTTC
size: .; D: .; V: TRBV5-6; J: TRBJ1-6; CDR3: CASEGGSYNSPLHF; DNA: TGTGCCAGTGAAGGGGGCTCCTATAATTCACCCCTCCACTTT
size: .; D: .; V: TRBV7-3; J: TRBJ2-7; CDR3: CASSLNPLASFHEQYF; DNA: TGTGCCAGCAGCCTAAACCCCCTGGCATCGTTCCACGAGCAGTACTTC